This T cell receptor beta chain was profiled in a study of blood T cell repertoires in COVID-19. Using immunoSEQ multiplex PCR, the repertoire was profiled, and TCRdb retains in-frame clones only, with some absent. The sample lists 90,000 to 100,000 clones; around 88% were seen once. The CDR3 loop spans 13 amino acids. Germline values: CDR1 SNHLY, CDR2 FYNNEI. V lost 8 bases to trimming and J lost 7 bases, with 14 bases between them. This clone came up a few times. The rearrangement joins TRBV2 to TRBJ1-4; D possibly corresponds to TRBD1 (5 bases). This TCR derives from a woman aged 60-75 years with COVID-19, enrolled during active disease. The material sequenced was peripheral blood. The DNA for the CDR3 is TGTGCCAGCCGAACAGGCTCCGCTGAAAAACTGTTTTTT. Translating gives CASRTGSAEKLFF.